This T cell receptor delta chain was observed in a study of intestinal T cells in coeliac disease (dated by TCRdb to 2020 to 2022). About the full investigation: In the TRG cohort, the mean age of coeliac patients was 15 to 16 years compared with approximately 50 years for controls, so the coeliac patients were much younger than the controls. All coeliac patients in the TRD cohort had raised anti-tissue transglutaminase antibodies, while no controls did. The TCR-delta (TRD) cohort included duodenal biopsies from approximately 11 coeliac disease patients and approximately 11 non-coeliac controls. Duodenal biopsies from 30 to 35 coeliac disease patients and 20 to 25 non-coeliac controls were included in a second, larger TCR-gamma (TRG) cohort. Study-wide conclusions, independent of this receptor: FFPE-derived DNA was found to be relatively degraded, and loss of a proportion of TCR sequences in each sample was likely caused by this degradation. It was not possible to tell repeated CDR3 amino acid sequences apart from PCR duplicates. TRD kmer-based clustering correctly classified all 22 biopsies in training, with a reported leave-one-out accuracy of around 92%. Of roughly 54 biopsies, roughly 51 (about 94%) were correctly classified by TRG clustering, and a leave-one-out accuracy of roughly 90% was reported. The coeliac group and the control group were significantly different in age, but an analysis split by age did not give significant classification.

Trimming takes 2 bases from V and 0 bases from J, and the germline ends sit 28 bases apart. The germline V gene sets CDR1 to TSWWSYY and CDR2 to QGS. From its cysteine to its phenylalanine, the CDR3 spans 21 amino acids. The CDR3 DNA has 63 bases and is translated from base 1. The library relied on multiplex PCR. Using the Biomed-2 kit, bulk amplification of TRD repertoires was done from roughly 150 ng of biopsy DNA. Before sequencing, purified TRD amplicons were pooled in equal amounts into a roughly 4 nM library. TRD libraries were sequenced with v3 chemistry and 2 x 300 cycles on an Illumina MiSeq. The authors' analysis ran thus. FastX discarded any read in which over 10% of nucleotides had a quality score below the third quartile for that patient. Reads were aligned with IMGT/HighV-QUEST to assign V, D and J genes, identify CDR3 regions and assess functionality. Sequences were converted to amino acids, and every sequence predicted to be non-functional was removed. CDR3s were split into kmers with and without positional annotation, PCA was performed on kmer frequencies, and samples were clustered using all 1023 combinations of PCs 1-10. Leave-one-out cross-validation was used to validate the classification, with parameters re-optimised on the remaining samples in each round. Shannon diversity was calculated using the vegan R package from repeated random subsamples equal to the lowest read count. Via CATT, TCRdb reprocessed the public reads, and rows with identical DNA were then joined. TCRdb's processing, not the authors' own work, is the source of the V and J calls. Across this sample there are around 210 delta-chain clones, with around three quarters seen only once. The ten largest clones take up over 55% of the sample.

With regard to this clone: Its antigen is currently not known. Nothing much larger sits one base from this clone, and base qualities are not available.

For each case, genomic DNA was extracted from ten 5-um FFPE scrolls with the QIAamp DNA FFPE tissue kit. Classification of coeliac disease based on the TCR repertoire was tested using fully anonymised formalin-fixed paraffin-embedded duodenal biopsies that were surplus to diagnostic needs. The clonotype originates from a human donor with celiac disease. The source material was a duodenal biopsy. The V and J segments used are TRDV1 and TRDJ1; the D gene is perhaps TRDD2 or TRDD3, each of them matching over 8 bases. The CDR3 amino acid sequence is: CALGEKPSYNWGPGYTDKLIF. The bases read TGTGCTCTTGGGGAAAAGCCTTCCTATAACTGGGGGCCGGGGTACACCGATAAACTCATCTTT.